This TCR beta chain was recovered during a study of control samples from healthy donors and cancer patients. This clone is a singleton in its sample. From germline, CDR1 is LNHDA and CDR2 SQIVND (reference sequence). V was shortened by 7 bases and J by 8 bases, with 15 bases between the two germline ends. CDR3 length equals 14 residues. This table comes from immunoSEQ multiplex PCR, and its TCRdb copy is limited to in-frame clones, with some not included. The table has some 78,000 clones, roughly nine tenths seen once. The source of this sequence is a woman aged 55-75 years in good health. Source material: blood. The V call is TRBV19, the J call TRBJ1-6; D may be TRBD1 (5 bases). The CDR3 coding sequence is TGTGCCAGTACTGCCGGGACTGAGTATTCACCCCTCCACTTT. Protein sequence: CASTAGTEYSPLHF. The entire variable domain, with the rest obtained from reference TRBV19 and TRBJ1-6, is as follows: DGGITQSPKYLFRKEGQNVTLSCEQNLNHDAMYWYRQDPGQGLRLIYYSQIVNDFQKGDIAEGYSVSREKKESFPLTVTSAQKNPTAFYLCASTAGTEYSPLHFGNGTRLTVT.